These 14 T cell receptor beta chains were sequenced from one sample in a study of response to subunit inactivated influenza vaccine. TCRdb fed the RT-PCR reads into MiXCR, producing one record per CDR3 protein. The sample has roughly 500,000 distinct CDR3 sequences; approximately 15% are singletons. The sample here was CD4+ T cells sorted from PBMCs, taken about 23 months after vaccination. The origin of the receptors is a man between 50 and 75 years old who received an inactivated influenza vaccine.

This clonotype was seen at least ten times. This chain connects TRBV20-1 to TRBJ2-5, with D possibly being TRBD2 (6 bases). Germline values: CDR1 DFQATT, CDR2 SNEGSKA (reference sequence). V lost 5 bases to trimming and J lost 2 bases, with 12 bases between them. This CDR3 contains 13 residues. Here the CDR3 reads CSAVEGSQETQYF. The CDR3 DNA sequence: TGCAGTGCTGTGGAGGGGTCACAAGAGACCCAGTACTTC.

This chain connects TRBV2 to TRBJ2-7; D is uncertain. Germline CDR1 is SNHLY and CDR2 is FYNNEI. With 7 bases removed from V and 2 bases from J, the gap between germline ends came to 9 bases. This CDR3 has 12 amino acids. DNA for the CDR3: TGTGCCAGCACCCTGTTGACCTACGAGCAGTACTTC. It is translated as CASTLLTYEQYF.

The sample holds a few counts of this clonotype. The chain is built from TRBV28 and TRBJ1-3; D is uncertain. CDR1 MDHEN and CDR2 SYDVKM come from the germline V gene. The V and J ends lost 6 bases and 0 bases respectively, with 9 bases between them. This CDR3 spans 14 amino acids. CDR3 region: CASRVIGSGNTIYF. The CDR3 nucleotides are TGTGCCAGCAGGGTAATTGGCTCTGGAAACACCATATATTTT.

The sample holds many counts of this clonotype. The chain recombines TRBV12-3 or TRBV12-4 with TRBJ1-6; a weak D match, TRBD1 (6 bases). Trimming removed 6 bases from V and 14 bases from J, with 11 bases in between. This CDR3 is 11 amino acids long. CDR3 in amino acids: CASSDRFALHF. The CDR3 nucleotides are TGTGCCAGCAGCGACAGGTTTGCCCTCCACTTT.

The table lists this clonotype with a few counts. J is TRBJ2-5 and V is TRBV28, with D unresolved. The CDR3 has 15 amino acids. Trimming took 1 base from V and 1 from J, leaving 10 bases between them. Germline assignment: CDR1 MDHEN and CDR2 SYDVKM. The CDR3 loop is CASSLSPASQETQYF. The CDR3 DNA reads TGTGCCAGCAGTTTATCTCCCGCGAGCCAAGAGACCCAGTACTTC.

The table lists this clonotype with a few counts. The CDR3 loop reads CASSSAGGTGSEQYF. CDR3 nucleotide sequence: TGTGCCAGCAGCTCCGCAGGCGGGACAGGGAGCGAGCAGTACTTC. The V gene is TRBV6-1, the J gene TRBJ2-7; 9 bases match TRBD1. This CDR3 has 15 amino acids. The germline V gene encodes CDR1 MNHNS and CDR2 SASEGT. Trimming removed 6 bases from V and 6 bases from J; junction bases left unmatched: 12.

This clonotype was observed a handful of times. The chain couples TRBV12-3 or TRBV12-4 to TRBJ1-4, with 7 bases fitting TRBD1. V lost 6 bases and J lost 7; bases outside the gene matches: 8. CDR3 size: 14 residues. The CDR3 DNA is TGTGCCAGCAGCAAACAGGGGCCAAGTGAAAAACTGTTTTTT. This gives the protein CASSKQGPSEKLFF.

A note on this clonotype: One end of the junction varies from germline; a read error may be responsible. This chain connects TRBV20-1 to TRBJ2-6, with 7 bases identical to TRBD1. The germline V gene has CDR1 DFQATT and CDR2 SNEGSKA (reference sequence). This CDR3 is 14 amino acids long. CDR3 protein: CSANRGPQANVLTF. The CDR3, as DNA: TGCAGTGCCAACAGGGGACCCCAGGCCAACGTCCTAACTTTC.

This chain joins TRBV20-1 and TRBJ1-5; D is possibly TRBD1 (5 bases). This CDR3 has 14 residues. The germline gives CDR1 DFQATT, CDR2 SNEGSKA (reference sequence). Deletions cut 1 base from V and 6 bases from J, with 13 bases between. For the CDR3, the DNA is TGCAGTGCTAGAGCTATTCAGGGAGCTCAGCCCCAGCATTTT. This translates into CSARAIQGAQPQHF.

V is TRBV2 and J is TRBJ1-2; D gene unclear. Germline V gene lookup returns CDR1 SNHLY and CDR2 FYNNEI. CDR3 length equals 13 residues. Trimming took 2 bases from V and 8 from J, leaving 12 bases between them. The chain's CDR3 is CASSETALGGYTF. The CDR3 nucleotides read TGTGCCAGCAGTGAAACAGCACTCGGAGGCTACACCTTC. Using reference TRBV2 and TRBJ1-2 for the parts outside the CDR3, the full variable domain is EPEVTQTPSHQVTQMGQEVILRCVPISNHLYFYWYRQILGQKVEFLVSFYNNEISEKSEIFDDQFSVERPDGSNFTLKIRSTKLEDSAMYFCASSETALGGYTFGSGTRLTVV.

This clonotype was counted a few times. The chain combines TRBV5-1 with TRBJ2-5, with TRBD2 matching 7 bases. Germline CDR1 reads SGHRS; CDR2 reads YFSETQ. The CDR3 length is 14 residues. V dropped 4 bases and J dropped 2; count of bases not matched to a gene: 5. The chain's CDR3 is CASSPGGLQETQYF. As DNA, the CDR3 is TGCGCCAGCAGCCCGGGGGGACTACAAGAGACCCAGTACTTC.

The table lists this clonotype with many counts. The chain joins TRBV12-3 or TRBV12-4 to TRBJ1-2, with 10 positions matching TRBD1. J lost 13 bases, V lost 1 base, and 3 bases had no gene match. The CDR3 has 12 amino acids. The CDR3 loop is CASSLGQGAATF. For the CDR3, the DNA is TGTGCCAGCAGTTTAGGACAGGGGGCGGCCACCTTC.

This clonotype showed up just a few times. The V gene is TRBV4-3, the J gene TRBJ2-1, with a weak D call TRBD1 (6 bases). V was pared by 2 bases and J by 8 bases, with 22 bases between. The CDR3 length is 17 residues. CDR1 LGHNA and CDR2 YSLEER come from the germline V gene. This chain's CDR3 is CASSQRSGQGFEYEQFF. In nucleotides, the CDR3 is TGCGCCAGCAGCCAAAGGTCCGGGCAGGGGTTTGAGTATGAGCAGTTCTTC.

This clonotype appeared a few times. The chain is built from TRBV29-1 and TRBJ1-4; D unclear. The CDR3 has 13 residues. V lost 3 bases and J 10 bases, leaving 15 bases between the germline ends. Per the germline V gene, CDR1 is SQVTM and CDR2 is ANQGSEA. The CDR3 protein is CSVDAGSRGKLFF. CDR3 nucleotide sequence: TGCAGCGTTGACGCGGGCAGCCGGGGAAAACTGTTTTTT. Combining the CDR3 with reference TRBV29-1 and TRBJ1-4 gives the whole variable domain SAVISQKPSRDICQRGTSLTIQCQVDSQVTMMFWYRQQPGQSLTLIATANQGSEATYESGFVIDKFPISRPNLTFSTLTVSNMSPEDSSIYLCSVDAGSRGKLFFGSGTQLSVL.